Listed below are T cell receptor beta chains from one sample, sequenced in a study of identical twins. TCRdb reanalysed the 5' RACE reads using MiXCR and keeps one entry per CDR3 protein. The table has around 500,000 distinct CDR3 sequences, more than 13% seen once; the top ten hold more than 0.5%. This sample also appeared in a second study, on yellow fever vaccine responses in identical twins.

Source material: CD4+ T cells sorted from blood. The receptors here all came from a woman under 30 in good health. Each CDR3 is given with its conserved first and last residue. The D gene is left open where the match is weak. For some rows the clone size is stated as once, few or many, or as a class when expanded; others skip it.

d_gene,j_gene,v_gene,abundance,CDR3aa,CDR3nt
TRBD1,TRBJ2-1,TRBV24-1,.,CATSDTGVGFPYEQFF,TGTGCCACCAGTGACACAGGGGTAGGTTTTCCCTATGAGCAGTTCTTC
.,TRBJ2-1,TRBV29-1,few,CSVLIEPGYNEQFF,TGCAGCGTGCTCATCGAGCCTGGATACAATGAGCAGTTCTTC
.,TRBJ1-2,TRBV6-5,few,CATYTATRGYTF,TGTGCCACCTACACTGCTACTAGGGGCTACACCTTC
.,TRBJ2-1,TRBV12-3/TRBV12-4,.,CASSFGVNNEQFF,TGTGCCAGCAGTTTCGGGGTCAACAATGAGCAGTTCTTC
TRBD2,TRBJ2-7,TRBV28,.,CASSFTPGLAATYEQYF,TGTGCCAGCAGTTTTACCCCGGGACTAGCGGCAACCTACGAGCAGTACTTC
.,TRBJ1-1,TRBV29-1,.,CSVAARVGTEAFF,TGCAGCGTTGCGGCCAGGGTGGGCACTGAAGCTTTCTTT
TRBD1,TRBJ1-1,TRBV12-3/TRBV12-4,many,CASTLDRGTEAFF,TGTGCCAGCACCCTGGACAGGGGCACTGAAGCTTTCTTT
TRBD1,TRBJ2-1,TRBV5-1,.,CASSLADRVTGEQFF,TGCGCCAGCAGCTTGGCGGACAGGGTGACGGGTGAGCAGTTCTTC
.,TRBJ2-3,TRBV6-2/TRBV6-3,.,CASSTQGLGTDTQYF,TGTGCCAGCAGTACCCAGGGTCTGGGCACAGATACGCAGTATTTT
.,TRBJ1-4,TRBV12-3/TRBV12-4,many,CASSLTGREGEKLFF,TGTGCCAGCAGTTTAACCGGGCGCGAGGGGGAAAAACTGTTTTTT